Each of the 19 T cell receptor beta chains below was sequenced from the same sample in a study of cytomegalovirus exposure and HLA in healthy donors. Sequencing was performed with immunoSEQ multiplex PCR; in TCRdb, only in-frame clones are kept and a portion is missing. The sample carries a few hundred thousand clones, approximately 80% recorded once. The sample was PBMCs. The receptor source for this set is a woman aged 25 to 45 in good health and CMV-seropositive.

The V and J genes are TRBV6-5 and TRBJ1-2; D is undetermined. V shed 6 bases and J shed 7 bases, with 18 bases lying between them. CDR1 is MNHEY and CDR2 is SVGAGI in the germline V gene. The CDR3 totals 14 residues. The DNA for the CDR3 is TGTGCCAGCAGAGCCTCCGGTTTGCACGGTGGCTACACCTTC. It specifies CASRASGLHGGYTF.

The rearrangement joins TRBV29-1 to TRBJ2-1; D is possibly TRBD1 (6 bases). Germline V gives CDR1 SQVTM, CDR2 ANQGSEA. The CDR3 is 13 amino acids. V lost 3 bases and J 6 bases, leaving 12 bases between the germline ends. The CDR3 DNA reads TGCAGCGTTGATCAGGGGCTGGGCAATGAGCAGTTCTTC. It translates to CSVDQGLGNEQFF.

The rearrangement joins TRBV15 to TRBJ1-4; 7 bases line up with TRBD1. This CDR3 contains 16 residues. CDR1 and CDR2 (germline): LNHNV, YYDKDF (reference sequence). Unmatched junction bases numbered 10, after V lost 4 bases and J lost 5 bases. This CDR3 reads CATSNLLKQGNEKLFF. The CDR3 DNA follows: TGTGCCACCAGCAACCTTTTGAAACAGGGGAATGAAAAACTGTTTTTT.

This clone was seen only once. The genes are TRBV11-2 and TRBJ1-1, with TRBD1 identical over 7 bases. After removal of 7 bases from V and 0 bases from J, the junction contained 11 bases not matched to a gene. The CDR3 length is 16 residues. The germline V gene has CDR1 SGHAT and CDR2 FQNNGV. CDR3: CASTVVGTVMNTEAFF. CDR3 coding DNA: TGTGCCAGCACCGTGGTTGGGACAGTGATGAACACTGAAGCTTTCTTT. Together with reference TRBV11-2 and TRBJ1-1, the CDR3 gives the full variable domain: EAGVAQSPRYKIIEKRQSVAFWCNPISGHATLYWYQQILGQGPKLLIQFQNNGVVDDSQLPKDRFSAERLKGVDSTLKIQPAKLEDSAVYLCASTVVGTVMNTEAFFGQGTRLTVV.

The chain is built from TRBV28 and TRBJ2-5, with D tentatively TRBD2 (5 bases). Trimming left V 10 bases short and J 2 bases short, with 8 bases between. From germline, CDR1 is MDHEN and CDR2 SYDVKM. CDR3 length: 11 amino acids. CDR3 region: CATRRQETQYF. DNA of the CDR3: TGTGCCACCAGGAGGCAAGAGACCCAGTACTTC.

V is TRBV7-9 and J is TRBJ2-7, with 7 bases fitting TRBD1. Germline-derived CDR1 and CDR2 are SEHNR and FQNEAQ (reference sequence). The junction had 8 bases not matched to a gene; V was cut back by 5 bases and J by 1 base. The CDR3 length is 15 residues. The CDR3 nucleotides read TGTGCCAGCAGCGATCCCGAACAGGGGTCCTACGAGCAGTACTTC. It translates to CASSDPEQGSYEQYF.

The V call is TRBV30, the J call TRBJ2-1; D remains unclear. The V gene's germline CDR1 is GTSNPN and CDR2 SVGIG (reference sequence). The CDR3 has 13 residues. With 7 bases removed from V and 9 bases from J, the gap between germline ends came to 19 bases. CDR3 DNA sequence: TGTGCCTCCGCCCAGCTAACCCCCACTGAGCAGTTCTTC. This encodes CASAQLTPTEQFF.

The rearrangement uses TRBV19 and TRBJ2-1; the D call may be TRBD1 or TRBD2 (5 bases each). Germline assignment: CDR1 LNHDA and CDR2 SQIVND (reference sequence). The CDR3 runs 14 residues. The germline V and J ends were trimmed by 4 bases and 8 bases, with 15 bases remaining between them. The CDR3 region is CASSTSRGRDEQFF. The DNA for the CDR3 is TGTGCCAGTAGTACTAGTAGGGGACGCGATGAGCAGTTCTTC. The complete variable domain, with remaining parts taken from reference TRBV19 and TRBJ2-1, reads DGGITQSPKYLFRKEGQNVTLSCEQNLNHDAMYWYRQDPGQGLRLIYYSQIVNDFQKGDIAEGYSVSREKKESFPLTVTSAQKNPTAFYLCASSTSRGRDEQFFGPGTRLTVL.

The CDR3 DNA is TGTGCCAGCAGCCGCGTAAATCAAGACAATGAGCAGTTCTTC. Amino acids: CASSRVNQDNEQFF. The chain carries TRBV5-6 and TRBJ2-1; D unclear. The CDR3 runs 14 residues. V was cut by 4 bases and J by 5 bases, with 13 bases left in between. The germline gives CDR1 SGHDT, CDR2 YYEEEE.

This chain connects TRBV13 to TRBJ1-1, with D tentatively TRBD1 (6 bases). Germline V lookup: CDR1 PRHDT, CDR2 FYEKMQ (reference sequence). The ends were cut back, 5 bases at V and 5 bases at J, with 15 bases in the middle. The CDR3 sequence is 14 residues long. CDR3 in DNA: TGTGCCAGCAGCGCGACAGGTGGTGGGACTGAAGCTTTCTTT. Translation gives CASSATGGGTEAFF.

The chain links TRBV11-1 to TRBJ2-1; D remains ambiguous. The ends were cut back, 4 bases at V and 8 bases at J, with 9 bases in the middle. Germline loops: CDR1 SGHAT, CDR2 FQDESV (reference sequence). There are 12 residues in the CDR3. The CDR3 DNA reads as TGTGCCAGCAGCTATGGGCAAGATGAGCAGTTCTTC. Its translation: CASSYGQDEQFF. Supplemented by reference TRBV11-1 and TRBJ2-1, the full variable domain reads EAEVAQSPRYKITEKSQAVAFWCDPISGHATLYWYRQILGQGPELLVQFQDESVVDDSQLPKDRFSAERLKGVDSTLKIQPAELGDSAMYLCASSYGQDEQFFGPGTRLTVL.

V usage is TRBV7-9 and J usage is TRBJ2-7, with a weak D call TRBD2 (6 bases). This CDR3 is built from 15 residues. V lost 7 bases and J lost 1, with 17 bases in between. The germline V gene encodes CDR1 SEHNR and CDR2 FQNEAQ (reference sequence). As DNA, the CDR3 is TGTGCCAGCATCTCCAGTGAGGGGAGGTCCTACGAGCAGTACTTC. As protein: CASISSEGRSYEQYF.

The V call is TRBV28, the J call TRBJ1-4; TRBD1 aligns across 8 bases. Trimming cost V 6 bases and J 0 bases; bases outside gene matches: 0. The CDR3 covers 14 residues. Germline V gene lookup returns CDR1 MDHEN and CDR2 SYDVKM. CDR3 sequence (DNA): TGTGCCAGCAGGACAGGGGCAACTAATGAAAAACTGTTTTTT. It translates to CASRTGATNEKLFF.

The CDR3 loop is CATSDRGGYNEQFF. The CDR3 nucleotides are TGTGCCACTTCAGACAGGGGGGGATACAATGAGCAGTTCTTC. J is TRBJ2-1 and V is TRBV6-1; 9 bases are a match to TRBD1. Unmatched junction bases numbered 8, after V lost 10 bases and J lost 4 bases. Germline CDR1 reads MNHNS; CDR2 reads SASEGT. CDR3 size: 14 residues.

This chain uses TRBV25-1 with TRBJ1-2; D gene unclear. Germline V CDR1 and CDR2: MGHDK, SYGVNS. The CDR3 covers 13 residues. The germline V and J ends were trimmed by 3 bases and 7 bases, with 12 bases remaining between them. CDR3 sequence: CASSDVGLGGYTF. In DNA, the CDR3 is TGTGCCAGCAGTGATGTAGGGCTGGGTGGCTACACCTTC.

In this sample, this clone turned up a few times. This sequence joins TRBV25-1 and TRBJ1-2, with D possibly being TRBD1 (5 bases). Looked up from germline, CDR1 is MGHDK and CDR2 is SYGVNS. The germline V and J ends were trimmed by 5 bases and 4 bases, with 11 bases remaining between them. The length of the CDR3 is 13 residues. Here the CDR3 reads CASSRREGYGYTF. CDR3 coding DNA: TGTGCCAGCAGTCGCAGGGAGGGCTATGGCTACACCTTC.

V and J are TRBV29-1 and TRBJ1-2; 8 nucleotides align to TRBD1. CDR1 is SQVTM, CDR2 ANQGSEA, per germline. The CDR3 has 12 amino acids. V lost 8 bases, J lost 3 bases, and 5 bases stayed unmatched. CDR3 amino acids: CSFGQGDYGYTF. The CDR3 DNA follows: TGCAGCTTCGGACAGGGAGACTATGGCTACACCTTC.

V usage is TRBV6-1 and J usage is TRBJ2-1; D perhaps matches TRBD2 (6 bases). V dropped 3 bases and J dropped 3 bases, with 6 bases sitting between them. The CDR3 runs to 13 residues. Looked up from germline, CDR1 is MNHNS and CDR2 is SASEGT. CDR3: CASSDGSYNEQFF. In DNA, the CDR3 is TGTGCCAGCAGTGACGGGAGCTACAATGAGCAGTTCTTC.

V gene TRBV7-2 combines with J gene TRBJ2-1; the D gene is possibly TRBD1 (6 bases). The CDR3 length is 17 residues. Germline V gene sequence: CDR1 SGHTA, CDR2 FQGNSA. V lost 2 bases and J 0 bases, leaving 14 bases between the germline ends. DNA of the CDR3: TGTGCCAGCAGCTTATCGGCAGGGGATAGCTCCTACAATGAGCAGTTCTTC. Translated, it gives CASSLSAGDSSYNEQFF. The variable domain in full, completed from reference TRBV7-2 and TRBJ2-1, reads GAGVSQSPSNKVTEKGKDVELRCDPISGHTALYWYRQSLGQGLEFLIYFQGNSAPDKSGLPSDRFSAERTGGSVSTLTIQRTQQEDSAVYLCASSLSAGDSSYNEQFFGPGTRLTVL.